This is a list of T cell receptor beta chains from one sample in a study of glioma-infiltrating T cells after dendritic cell vaccination. The table came from immunoSEQ multiplex PCR; TCRdb's copy has only in-frame clones and leaves some out. The sample contains 95,000 or so clones, more than 75% of which appear only once. Here the sequenced sample was blood, taken before dendritic cell vaccination. Source of these receptors: a human donor with glioblastoma. Each CDR3 is given with its conserved first and last residue. A D gene is named only where the DNA matches it firmly. Size values are once, few and many counts, or a class for expanded clones, and some rows have none.

D	J	size	V	CDR3	DNA
TRBD2	TRBJ2-1	-	TRBV7-8	CAKGLATYNEQFF	TGTGCCAAGGGACTAGCGACCTACAATGAGCAGTTCTTC
-	TRBJ2-7	once	TRBV2	CASREQRYEQYF	TGTGCCAGCAGGGAGCAGCGGTACGAGCAGTACTTC
TRBD1	TRBJ2-1	-	TRBV19	CASSKRDRGEQFF	TGTGCCAGTAGTAAGAGGGACAGGGGTGAGCAGTTCTTC
-	TRBJ2-7	-	TRBV18	CATTRDISYEQYF	TGTGCCACCACCCGGGACATCTCCTACGAGCAGTACTTC
-	TRBJ2-7	-	TRBV7-9	CASSLGKGWYF	TGTGCCAGCAGCTTAGGGAAGGGGTGGTACTTC
-	TRBJ1-1	-	TRBV6-5	CASSKDRANTEAFF	TGTGCCAGCAGTAAGGACAGAGCGAACACTGAAGCTTTCTTT
-	TRBJ2-1	-	TRBV19	CASSIGSLNNEQFF	TGTGCCAGTAGTATAGGCAGTTTGAACAATGAGCAGTTCTTC
-	TRBJ1-1	-	TRBV5-1	CASSQRGSGTEAFF	TGCGCCAGCAGCCAACGAGGGTCGGGGACTGAAGCTTTCTTT
TRBD2	TRBJ2-7	-	TRBV9	CASSVERGPPYEQYF	TGTGCCAGCAGCGTAGAGCGGGGCCCGCCCTACGAGCAGTACTTC
-	TRBJ1-1	-	TRBV27	CASSLRGWNTEAFF	TGTGCCAGCAGTTTACGGGGATGGAACACTGAAGCTTTCTTT
TRBD2	TRBJ2-1	-	TRBV29-1	CSVAGRDRFF	TGCAGCGTTGCCGGGAGGGATAGGTTCTTC
-	TRBJ1-1	once	TRBV7-3	CASSARGNTEAFF	TGTGCCAGCAGCGCCCGGGGGAACACTGAAGCTTTCTTT
TRBD1	TRBJ1-2	-	TRBV29-1	CSVDGTGGFGYGYTF	TGCAGCGTTGACGGGACAGGGGGCTTCGGCTATGGCTACACCTTC
-	TRBJ1-1	-	TRBV5-6	CASSPGPTEAFF	TGTGCCAGCAGCCCAGGGCCCACTGAAGCTTTCTTT
TRBD1	TRBJ2-7	-	TRBV30	CAWSGWDRGKEQYF	TGTGCCTGGAGCGGTTGGGACAGGGGAAAGGAGCAGTACTTC
TRBD1	TRBJ2-7	-	TRBV25-1	CASTPWTGKMEQYF	TGTGCCAGCACTCCTTGGACAGGGAAAATGGAGCAGTACTTC
TRBD2	TRBJ2-7	-	TRBV14	CASSRTGGTYEQYF	TGTGCCAGCAGCCGCACCGGGGGGACCTACGAGCAGTACTTC
-	TRBJ2-7	-	TRBV4-2	CASSQVGGSGEQYF	TGTGCCAGCAGCCAAGTCGGAGGAAGTGGGGAGCAGTACTTC
TRBD1	TRBJ2-5	-	TRBV7-2	CASSPRTGEETQYF	TGTGCCAGCAGCCCTCGGACAGGGGAAGAGACCCAGTACTTC
-	TRBJ2-5	-	TRBV18	CASSPGQGIVMTQYF	TGTGCCAGCTCACCGGGACAAGGGATAGTAATGACCCAGTACTTC
-	TRBJ2-5	-	TRBV6-1	CASSAATDPQETQYF	TGTGCCAGCAGTGCTGCGACAGACCCTCAAGAGACCCAGTACTTC
-	TRBJ1-1	-	TRBV28	CASSLVRGNTEAFF	TGTGCCAGCAGTTTGGTCAGGGGGAACACTGAAGCTTTCTTT
TRBD2	TRBJ2-3	few	TRBV7-3	CASSRWGGGEDTQYF	TGTGCCAGCAGCCGCTGGGGCGGGGGGGAAGATACGCAGTATTTT
-	TRBJ2-6	-	TRBV6-1	CASTFSGANVLTF	TGTGCCAGCACCTTCTCTGGGGCCAACGTCCTGACTTTC
-	TRBJ2-1	-	TRBV4-1	CASSQEQGGGYNEQFF	TGCGCCAGCAGCCAAGAACAGGGGGGGGGTTACAATGAGCAGTTCTTC
-	TRBJ2-7	-	TRBV30	CAWSSGDLYEQYF	TGTGCCTGGTCTTCAGGGGACCTCTACGAGCAGTACTTC
TRBD1	TRBJ1-2	few	TRBV12-5	CASGLAGTGNYGYTF	TGTGCTAGTGGTTTGGCCGGGACAGGGAACTATGGCTACACCTTC
TRBD1	TRBJ1-1	-	TRBV25-1	CASRATTGSAEAFF	TGTGCCAGCAGGGCCACGACAGGGTCGGCTGAAGCTTTCTTT
-	TRBJ1-3	many	TRBV4-3	CASSQDSHSGNTIYF	TGCGCCAGCAGCCAAGACAGTCACTCTGGAAACACCATATATTTT
-	TRBJ2-5	-	TRBV19	CASSYSLQSETQYF	TGTGCCAGTAGTTACAGCCTACAGTCAGAGACCCAGTACTTC
-	TRBJ1-2	-	TRBV6-1	CASSMGRNYGYTF	TGTGCCAGCAGTATGGGCCGGAACTATGGCTACACCTTC
TRBD1	TRBJ1-2	few	TRBV19	CASRKTGVNYGYTF	TGTGCCAGTAGAAAGACAGGGGTTAACTATGGCTACACCTTC
TRBD1	TRBJ2-3	-	TRBV5-1	CASSLEGQYTDTQYF	TGCGCCAGCAGCTTGGAGGGACAGTACACAGATACGCAGTATTTT
-	TRBJ2-7	-	TRBV7-2	CASSIGQFYEQYF	TGTGCCAGCAGTATCGGACAGTTTTACGAGCAGTACTTC
-	TRBJ2-7	-	TRBV18	CASSPPTGEQYF	TGTGCCAGCTCACCACCCACGGGCGAGCAGTACTTC
TRBD1	TRBJ1-5	-	TRBV18	CASSRQGSGNQPQHF	TGTGCCAGCTCAAGACAGGGGAGTGGCAATCAGCCCCAGCATTTT
-	TRBJ1-1	-	TRBV19	CASTYDKNTEAFF	TGTGCCAGTACCTACGACAAGAACACTGAAGCTTTCTTT
-	TRBJ2-3	-	TRBV7-9	CASSSRSAGSTDTQYF	TGTGCCAGCAGCTCCAGGTCGGCAGGTAGCACAGATACGCAGTATTTT
-	TRBJ1-2	once	TRBV15	CATSRDVGQQTYGYTF	TGTGCCACCAGCAGAGATGTGGGCCAGCAAACCTATGGCTACACCTTC
-	TRBJ2-7	-	TRBV5-6	CASSLVGNRDQQYF	TGTGCCAGCAGCTTGGTCGGAAACAGGGACCAGCAGTACTTC
-	TRBJ2-3	-	TRBV11-2	CASGRGRGTDTQYF	TGTGCCAGCGGCCGGGGAAGGGGCACAGATACGCAGTATTTT
-	TRBJ1-5	-	TRBV6-5	CASSYSEGVIQHF	TGTGCCAGCAGTTACTCCGAGGGAGTGATCCAGCATTTT
-	TRBJ1-1	few	TRBV13	CASSLGFRDTEAFF	TGTGCCAGCAGCTTAGGTTTCAGGGACACTGAAGCTTTCTTT
-	TRBJ1-2	-	TRBV7-9	CASSSLQGLYGYTF	TGTGCCAGCAGCTCGCTGCAGGGTCTCTATGGCTACACCTTC
-	TRBJ1-3	-	TRBV30	CAWSPLLGGNTIYF	TGTGCCTGGAGTCCCCTGCTCGGTGGAAACACCATATATTTT
TRBD1	TRBJ2-5	few	TRBV7-3	CASSRTGDETQYF	TGTGCCAGCAGCCGGACAGGGGACGAGACCCAGTACTTC
-	TRBJ1-5	-	TRBV19	CASSFQGSNQPQHF	TGTGCCAGTAGCTTCCAGGGGAGCAATCAGCCCCAGCATTTT
-	TRBJ2-5	-	TRBV27	CASSPQGQETQYF	TGTGCCAGCAGTCCCCAGGGGCAAGAGACCCAGTACTTC
TRBD2	TRBJ2-3	-	TRBV4-2	CASSQIGGSSPDTQYF	TGTGCCAGCAGCCAAATCGGGGGGAGTTCCCCAGATACGCAGTATTTT
-	TRBJ1-6	-	TRBV11-2	CASSLTLTGAPSALHF	TGTGCCAGCAGCTTAACATTGACAGGCGCTCCCTCGGCCCTCCACTTT
-	TRBJ1-4	-	TRBV18	CASSRGQPTNEKLFF	TGTGCCAGCTCACGGGGGCAGCCCACTAATGAAAAACTGTTTTTT
-	TRBJ1-1	-	TRBV29-1	CSVVHRNTEAFF	TGCAGCGTTGTTCACAGGAACACTGAAGCTTTCTTT
-	TRBJ2-7	-	TRBV2	CASSEGTGYEQYF	TGTGCCAGCAGTGAAGGAACAGGCTACGAGCAGTACTTC
TRBD1	TRBJ2-7	-	TRBV7-8	CASSFTGGASYEQYF	TGTGCCAGCAGCTTCACAGGGGGCGCCTCCTACGAGCAGTACTTC
-	TRBJ2-7	-	TRBV7-6	CASSLPAGYEQYF	TGTGCCAGCAGCTTACCGGCGGGGTACGAGCAGTACTTC
-	TRBJ1-5	hyperexpanded	TRBV6-1	CASSEGVEGVNQPQHF	TGTGCCAGCAGTGAAGGTGTAGAAGGGGTCAATCAGCCCCAGCATTTT